This T cell receptor beta chain is drawn from a study of identical twins (dated by TCRdb to the mid-2010s). Broadly, across the study: To test whether fetal clonotypes persist, this study deep-sequenced TCR alpha and beta repertoires from monozygotic twins, from unrelated adults of various ages, and from cord blood. To rule out contamination, replicate twin experiments were performed at different times with different library preparation protocols. What the work shows at the level of the full study, not this receptor alone: Invariant T cells such as MAIT and iNKT could partly confound zero-insertion analyses, though diverse VJ usage argued against this for most clonotypes. Compared with coincidental sharing between unrelated individuals, out-of-frame TCR alpha sequences shared between twins had an excess of sequences with low generation probability. Recombination models systematically underestimated out-of-frame TCR alpha sharing in monozygotic twins but agreed with sharing between unrelated individuals. Abundant cord blood beta clonotypes carried fewer insertions; young adult naive repertoires showed a weaker similar trend, while memory repertoires showed none. Because the same donors could not be followed over many years, the conclusions depended on cross-sectional statistical analysis. A weaker excess of twin sharing was found in beta out-of-frame sequences because the signal-to-noise ratio was lowered by fewer shared sequences.

Libraries came from 5' RACE. Sequencing was carried out with an Illumina HiSeq 2000. A universal primer binding site was introduced by template switching, and a unique molecular identifier was present in the final cDNA, enabling accurate counting of TCR cDNA molecules. Specific primers in the conserved constant-segment region were used to synthesize first-strand cDNA for TCR alpha and beta chains. Each cDNA library was double barcoded, with a SMART-Mk sample barcode plus Illumina barcodes, to control for contamination. TruSeq adapter sequences, together with Illumina sample barcodes, were added in two successive PCR steps. The TCR alpha and beta cDNA libraries were sequenced on the Illumina HiSeq platform using custom primers. Per the original workflow: Raw reads were processed with MiGEC to extract unique molecular identifiers, and MiXCR was used to determine CDR3 positions. For each individual, recombination models were inferred using an EM algorithm with the repgenHMM and IGoR tools. Shared clonotypes were analyzed with the tcR package in R, and sharing was normalized by the product of cloneset sizes. To study raw recombination free of thymic and clonal selection effects, out-of-frame nonproductive sequences were analyzed. TCRdb applied fastp at Q25 and MiXCR to the public reads, then kept only in-frame beta chains. Each CDR3 protein appears once, grouped with its most common genes and DNA. TCRdb, not the original authors, processed these V and J calls. Present in this sample are approximately 1.8 million distinct CDR3 sequences, around a third of which were seen just once. The ten top clones hold about 0.3% of the sample.

All donors were healthy Caucasians. This clonotype is a singleton in its sample. The clone's antigen remains unknown. Base qualities are not at hand, and no much larger clone is one base apart. The CDR3, from cysteine to phenylalanine, totals 15 residues. Only the CDR3 region is kept as DNA, spanning 45 bases read in frame from base 1. The germline V gene encodes CDR1 SNHLY and CDR2 FYNNEI. The TCR sequence derives from a newborn girl in good health. The source material was cord blood. This receptor chain uses TRBV2 and TRBJ2-1, and perhaps TRBD2 as D gene, on 6 matching bases. Matching the DNA end better, TRBJ2-7 makes the J call doubtful. Here the CDR3 is given as CASSAELAVYNEQYF. Read as DNA, the sequence is TGTGCCAGCAGTGCGGAACTAGCCGTCTACAATGAGCAGTACTTC.